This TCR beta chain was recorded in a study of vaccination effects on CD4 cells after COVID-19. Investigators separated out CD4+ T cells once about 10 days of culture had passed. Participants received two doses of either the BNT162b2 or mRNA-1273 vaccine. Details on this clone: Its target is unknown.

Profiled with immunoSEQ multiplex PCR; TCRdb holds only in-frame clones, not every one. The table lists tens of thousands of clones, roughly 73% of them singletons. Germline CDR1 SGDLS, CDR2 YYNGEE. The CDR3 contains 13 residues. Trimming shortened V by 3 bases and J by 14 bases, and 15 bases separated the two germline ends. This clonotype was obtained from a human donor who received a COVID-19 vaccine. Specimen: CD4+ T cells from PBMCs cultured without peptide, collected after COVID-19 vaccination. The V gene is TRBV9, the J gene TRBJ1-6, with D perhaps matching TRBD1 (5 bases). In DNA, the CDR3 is TGTGCCAGCAGCGACCGACCTATGGGGGCCCTCCACTTT. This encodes CASSDRPMGALHF.